A single T cell receptor beta chain is shown here with its context. Its specificity is not known. This specimen comes from a study of post-analysis software for immune sequencing data. Study-level results: Significantly decreased normalized Chao1 diversity was recorded for multiple sclerosis patients relative to controls.

Tagging with unique molecular identifiers was a feature of the TCR beta cDNA libraries. Each CDR3 protein is one row after TCRdb ran MiXCR on the PCR reads. Of about 460,000 distinct CDR3 sequences listed, over 35% are singletons. The TCR comes from a girl aged 10-17 years with multiple sclerosis. Sequencing was carried out using blood.

The CDR3 DNA follows: TGCGCCAGCAGCCAACCGGGACAGGCCAACTCCTACGAGCAGTACTTC. Amino acids: CASSQPGQANSYEQYF. The J gene is TRBJ2-7, the V gene TRBV4-1; 8 nucleotides line up with TRBD1. CDR1 and CDR2 (germline): MGHRA, YSYEKL. The V and J ends lost 2 bases and 0 bases, in that order; junction bases with no gene match: 6. CDR3 length: 16 residues.